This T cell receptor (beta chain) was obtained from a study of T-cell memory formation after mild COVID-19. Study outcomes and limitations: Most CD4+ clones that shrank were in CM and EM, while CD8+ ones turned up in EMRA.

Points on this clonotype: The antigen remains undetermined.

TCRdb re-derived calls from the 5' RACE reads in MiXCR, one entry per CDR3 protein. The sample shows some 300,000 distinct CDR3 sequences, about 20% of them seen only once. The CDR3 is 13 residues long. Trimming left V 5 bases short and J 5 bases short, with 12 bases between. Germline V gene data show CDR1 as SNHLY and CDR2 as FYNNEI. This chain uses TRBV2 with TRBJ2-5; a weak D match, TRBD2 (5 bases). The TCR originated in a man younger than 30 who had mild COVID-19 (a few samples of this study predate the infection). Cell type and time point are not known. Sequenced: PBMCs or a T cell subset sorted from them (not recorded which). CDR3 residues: CASSRLASETQYF. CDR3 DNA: TGTGCCAGCAGTCGGCTAGCCAGCGAGACCCAGTACTTC.